A selection of T cell receptor beta chains follows, all from one sample in a study of T cells in Graves' hyperthyroidism and ophthalmopathy. Via MiXCR, TCRdb re-called the multiplex PCR reads, giving one row per CDR3 protein. The sample carries 330,000 or so distinct CDR3 sequences, 15% to 20% recorded once. The specimen sequenced was blood. These receptors all come from a middle-aged woman with Graves' ophthalmopathy. Each CDR3 is given with its conserved first and last residue. Each record gives: J gene, V gene, clone size, D gene, CDR3 DNA, CDR3 protein. The D gene is left open where the match is weak. A row's size may be missing; if present it is once, few, many or a size class.

>TRBJ1-2|TRBV4-1|many|.
TGCGCCAGCAGCCAAACGACCGGGACGTCCAACTATGGCTACACCTTC
CASSQTTGTSNYGYTF
>TRBJ2-5|TRBV6-1|.|.
TGTGCCAGCAGCCGCGCATTCAGGGAGACCCAGTACTTC
CASSRAFRETQYF
>TRBJ1-1|TRBV3-1|many|.
TGTGCCAGCAGCCAAGGCGGGGCAATGAACACTGAAGCTTTCTTT
CASSQGGAMNTEAFF
>TRBJ1-2|TRBV18|many|.
TGTGCCAGCTCACCACAAGGAGTTCGTGGCTACACCTTC
CASSPQGVRGYTF
>TRBJ2-7|TRBV11-1|many|.
TGTGCCAGCAGCTTCCGGGGAGGCGAGCAGTACTTC
CASSFRGGEQYF
>TRBJ2-7|TRBV4-1|many|.
TGCGCCAGCAGCCAAGATCCTCGACCGGTAAGCTACGAGCAGTACTTC
CASSQDPRPVSYEQYF
>TRBJ1-2|TRBV5-1|.|.
TGCGCCACGCGAACCGGGAATTTGGACGGCTACACCTTC
CATRTGNLDGYTF
>TRBJ2-7|TRBV20-1|many|.
TGCAGTGCTTCGGACCAGTACGAGCAGTACTTC
CSASDQYEQYF
>TRBJ1-2|TRBV10-3|many|TRBD1
TGTGCCATCAGTGAGTCAGGACAGGGATCGGGCTACACCTTC
CAISESGQGSGYTF
>TRBJ1-2|TRBV2|many|.
TGTGCCAGCAGTTGGGACAACCGAAACTATGGCTACACCTTC
CASSWDNRNYGYTF
>TRBJ2-7|TRBV7-9|many|.
TGTGCCAGCAGCCCGACTAGTTACGAGCAGTACTTC
CASSPTSYEQYF
>TRBJ1-5|TRBV28|many|.
TGTGCCAGCACCCCGACGGTAGGGGCCTATCAGCCCCAGCATTTT
CASTPTVGAYQPQHF
>TRBJ2-7|TRBV9|many|TRBD1
TGTGCCAGCAGCCGGGACAGGAGTACCTACGAGCAGTACTTC
CASSRDRSTYEQYF
>TRBJ2-7|TRBV7-9|many|.
TGTGCCACGCCGCGGGACTTCCAGCTCAGGCCCACGATCTACGAGCAGTACTTC
CATPRDFQLRPTIYEQYF
>TRBJ2-5|TRBV10-2|many|.
TGCGCCAGCAGAAGGGGGTTGGAGACCCAGTACTTC
CASRRGLETQYF
>TRBJ2-7|TRBV14|many|.
TGTGCCAGCAGCCCCAGGGCGTTCGTGCCGGAACAGTACTTC
CASSPRAFVPEQYF
>TRBJ2-7|TRBV6-1|few|.
TGTGCCAGCAGCGAACAGGGCCGGGGTTACGAGCAGTACTTC
CASSEQGRGYEQYF
>TRBJ2-2|TRBV6-1|.|TRBD1
TGTGCCAGCGCTCGGGACAGGGGGACCGGGGAGCTGTTTTTT
CASARDRGTGELFF
>TRBJ2-7|TRBV28|many|.
TGTGCCAGCAGGCCCCTGGGTTCCTACGAGCAGTACTTC
CASRPLGSYEQYF
>TRBJ1-2|TRBV20-1|many|TRBD1
TGCAGTGCTAGTGGGGACAGGACTAACTATGGCTACACCTTC
CSASGDRTNYGYTF
>TRBJ1-2|TRBV27|many|TRBD1
TGTGCCAGCAGTTTAAAAGGACAGGGCTTCTATGGCTACACCTTC
CASSLKGQGFYGYTF